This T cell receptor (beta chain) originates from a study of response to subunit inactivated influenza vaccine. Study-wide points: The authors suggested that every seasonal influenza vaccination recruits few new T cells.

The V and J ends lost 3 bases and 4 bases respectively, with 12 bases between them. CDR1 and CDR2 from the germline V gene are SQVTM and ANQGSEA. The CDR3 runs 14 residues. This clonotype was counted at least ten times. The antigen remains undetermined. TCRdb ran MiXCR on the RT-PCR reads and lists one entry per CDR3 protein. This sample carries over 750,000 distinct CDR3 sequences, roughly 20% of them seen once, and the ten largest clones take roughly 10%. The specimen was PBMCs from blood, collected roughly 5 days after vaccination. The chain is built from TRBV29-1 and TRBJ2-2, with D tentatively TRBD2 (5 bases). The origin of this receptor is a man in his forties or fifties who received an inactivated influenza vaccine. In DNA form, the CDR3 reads TGCAGCGTTGAGGAGGAGCAGGCCACCGGGGAGCTGTTTTTT. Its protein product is CSVEEEQATGELFF.